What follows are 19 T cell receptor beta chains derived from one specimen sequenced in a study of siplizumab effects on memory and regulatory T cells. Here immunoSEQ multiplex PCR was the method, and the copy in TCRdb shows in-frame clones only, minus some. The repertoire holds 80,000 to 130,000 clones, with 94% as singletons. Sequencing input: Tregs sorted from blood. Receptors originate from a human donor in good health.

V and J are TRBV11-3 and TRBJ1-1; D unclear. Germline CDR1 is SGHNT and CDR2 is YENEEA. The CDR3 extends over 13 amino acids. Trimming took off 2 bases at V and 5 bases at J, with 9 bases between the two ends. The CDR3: CASSLNQGTEAFF. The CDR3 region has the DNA TGTGCCAGCAGCTTAAACCAAGGAACTGAAGCTTTCTTT.

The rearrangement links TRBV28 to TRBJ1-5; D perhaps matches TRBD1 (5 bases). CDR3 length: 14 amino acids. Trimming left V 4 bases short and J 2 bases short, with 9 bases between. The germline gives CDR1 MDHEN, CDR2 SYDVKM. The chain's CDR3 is CASSWMGGNQPQHF. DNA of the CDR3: TGTGCCAGCAGTTGGATGGGGGGCAATCAGCCCCAGCATTTT.

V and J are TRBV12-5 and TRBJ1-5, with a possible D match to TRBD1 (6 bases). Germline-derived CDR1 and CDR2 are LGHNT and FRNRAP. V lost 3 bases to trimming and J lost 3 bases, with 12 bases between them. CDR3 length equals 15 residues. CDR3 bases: TGTGCTAGTGGTTTTGAGGCGGGACACAATCAGCCCCAGCATTTT. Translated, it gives CASGFEAGHNQPQHF.

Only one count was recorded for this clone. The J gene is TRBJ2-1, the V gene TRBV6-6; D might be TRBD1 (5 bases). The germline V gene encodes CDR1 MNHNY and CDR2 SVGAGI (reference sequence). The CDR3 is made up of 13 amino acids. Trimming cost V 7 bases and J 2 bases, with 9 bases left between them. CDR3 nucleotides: TGTGCCAGCAAAAGGGGAACCTACAATGAGCAGTTCTTC. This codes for CASKRGTYNEQFF.

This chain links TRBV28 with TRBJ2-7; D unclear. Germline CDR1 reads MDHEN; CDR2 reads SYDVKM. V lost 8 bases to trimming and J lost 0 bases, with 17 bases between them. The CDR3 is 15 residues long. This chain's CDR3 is CASLGRATLSYEQYF. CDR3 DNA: TGTGCCAGCTTAGGTCGGGCCACCCTCTCCTACGAGCAGTACTTC.

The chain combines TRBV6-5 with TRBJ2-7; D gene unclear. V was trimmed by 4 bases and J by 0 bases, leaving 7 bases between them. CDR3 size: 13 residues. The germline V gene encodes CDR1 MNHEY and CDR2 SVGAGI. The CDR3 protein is CASSFSNSYEQYF. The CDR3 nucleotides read TGTGCCAGCAGTTTCTCCAACTCCTACGAGCAGTACTTC.

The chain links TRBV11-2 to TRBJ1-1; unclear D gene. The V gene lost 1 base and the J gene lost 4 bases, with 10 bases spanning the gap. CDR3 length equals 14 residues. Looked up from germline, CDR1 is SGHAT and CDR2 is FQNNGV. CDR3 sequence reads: CASSLAVPGTEAFF. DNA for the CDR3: TGTGCCAGCAGCTTAGCAGTCCCGGGCACTGAAGCTTTCTTT. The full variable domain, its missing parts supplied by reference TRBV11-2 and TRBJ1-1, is EAGVAQSPRYKIIEKRQSVAFWCNPISGHATLYWYQQILGQGPKLLIQFQNNGVVDDSQLPKDRFSAERLKGVDSTLKIQPAKLEDSAVYLCASSLAVPGTEAFFGQGTRLTVV.

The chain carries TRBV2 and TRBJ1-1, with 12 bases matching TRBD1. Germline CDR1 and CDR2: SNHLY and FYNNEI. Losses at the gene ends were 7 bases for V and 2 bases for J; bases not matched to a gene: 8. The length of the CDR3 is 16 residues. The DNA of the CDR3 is TGTGCCAGCATCCGGGACAGGGGGCGAATAAACACTGAAGCTTTCTTT. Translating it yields CASIRDRGRINTEAFF.

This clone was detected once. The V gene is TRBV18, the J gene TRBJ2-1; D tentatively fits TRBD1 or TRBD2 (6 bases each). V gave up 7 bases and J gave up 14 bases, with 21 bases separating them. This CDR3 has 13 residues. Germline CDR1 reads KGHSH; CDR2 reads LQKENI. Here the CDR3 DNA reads TGTGCCAGCTACCCGATTGAGAGGGGGGTTAAGTTCTTC. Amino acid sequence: CASYPIERGVKFF.

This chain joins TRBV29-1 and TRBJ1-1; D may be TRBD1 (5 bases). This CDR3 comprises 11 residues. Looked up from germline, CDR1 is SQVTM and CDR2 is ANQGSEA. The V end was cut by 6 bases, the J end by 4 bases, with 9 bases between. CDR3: CSVGRGTEAFF. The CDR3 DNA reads TGCAGCGTGGGACGGGGCACTGAAGCTTTCTTT.

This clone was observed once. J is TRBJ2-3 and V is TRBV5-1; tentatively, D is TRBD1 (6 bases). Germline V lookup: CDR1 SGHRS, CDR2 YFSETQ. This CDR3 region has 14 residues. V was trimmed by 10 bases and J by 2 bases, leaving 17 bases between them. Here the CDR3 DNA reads TGCGCCTCCAGCTTGGGGGCGTACACAGATACGCAGTATTTT. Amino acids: CASSLGAYTDTQYF.

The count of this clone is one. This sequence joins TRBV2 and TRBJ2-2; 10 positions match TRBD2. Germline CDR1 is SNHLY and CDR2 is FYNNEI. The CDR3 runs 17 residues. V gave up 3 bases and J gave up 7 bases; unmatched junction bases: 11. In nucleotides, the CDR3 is TGTGCCAGCAGTGACGAGGCTAGCGGGAGTTGGTTCGGGGAGCTGTTTTTT. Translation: CASSDEASGSWFGELFF.

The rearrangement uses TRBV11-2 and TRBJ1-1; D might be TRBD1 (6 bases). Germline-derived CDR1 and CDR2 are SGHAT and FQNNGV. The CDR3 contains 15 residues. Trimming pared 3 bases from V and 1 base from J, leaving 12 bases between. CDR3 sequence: CASSFRGRENTEAFF. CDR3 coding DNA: TGTGCCAGCAGCTTCAGGGGAAGGGAGAACACTGAAGCTTTCTTT.

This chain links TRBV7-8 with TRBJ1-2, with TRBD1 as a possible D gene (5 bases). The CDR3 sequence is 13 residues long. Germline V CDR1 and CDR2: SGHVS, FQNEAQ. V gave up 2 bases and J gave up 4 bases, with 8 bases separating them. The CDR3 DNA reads TGTGCCAGCAGCTTATCAGGGTTCTATGGCTACACCTTC. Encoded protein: CASSLSGFYGYTF.

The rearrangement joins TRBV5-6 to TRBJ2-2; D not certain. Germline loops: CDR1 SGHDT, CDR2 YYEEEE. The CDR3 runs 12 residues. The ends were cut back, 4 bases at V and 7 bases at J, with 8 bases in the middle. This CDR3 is CASSPRNGELFF. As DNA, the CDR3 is TGTGCCAGCAGCCCCCGGAACGGGGAGCTGTTTTTT.

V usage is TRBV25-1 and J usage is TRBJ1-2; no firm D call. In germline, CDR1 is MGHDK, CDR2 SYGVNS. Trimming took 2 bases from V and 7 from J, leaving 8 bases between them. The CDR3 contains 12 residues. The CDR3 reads CASSEVLGGYTF. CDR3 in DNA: TGTGCCAGCAGTGAAGTTCTCGGTGGCTACACCTTC.

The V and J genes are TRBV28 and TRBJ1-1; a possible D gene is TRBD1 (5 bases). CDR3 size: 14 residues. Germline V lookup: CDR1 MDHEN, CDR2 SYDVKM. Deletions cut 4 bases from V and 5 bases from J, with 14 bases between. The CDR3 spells CASSSGQGGTEAFF. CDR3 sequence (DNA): TGTGCCAGCAGTTCTGGGCAGGGAGGTACTGAAGCTTTCTTT.

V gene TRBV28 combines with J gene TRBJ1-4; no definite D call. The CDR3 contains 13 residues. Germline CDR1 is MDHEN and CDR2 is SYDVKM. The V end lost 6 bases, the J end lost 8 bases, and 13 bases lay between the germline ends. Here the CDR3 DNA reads TGTGCCAGCAGGGAGAGAGGACGGGAAAAACTGTTTTTT. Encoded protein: CASRERGREKLFF.

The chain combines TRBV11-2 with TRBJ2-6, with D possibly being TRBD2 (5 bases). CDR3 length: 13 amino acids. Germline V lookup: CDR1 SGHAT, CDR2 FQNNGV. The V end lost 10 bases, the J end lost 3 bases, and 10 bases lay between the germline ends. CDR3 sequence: CATRRGGANVLTF. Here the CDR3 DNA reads TGTGCCACCCGCCGGGGTGGGGCCAACGTCCTGACTTTC.